A single sample gave rise to the 19 T cell receptor beta chains below, sequenced in a study of cytomegalovirus exposure and HLA in healthy donors. PCR was performed using 60 Vbeta and 13 Jbeta primers. Clones were read by immunoSEQ multiplex PCR, and TCRdb kept only the in-frame ones, dropping some. Of fewer than 140,000 clones in the sample, 60% to 80% are singletons; the top ten hold approximately 0.74%. The specimen was PBMCs. The receptor set was obtained from a boy aged 10-17 years in good health and CMV-seronegative.

The chain employs TRBV7-9 and TRBJ1-2, with a weak D call TRBD1 (5 bases). This CDR3 contains 13 residues. The germline gives CDR1 SEHNR, CDR2 FQNEAQ (reference sequence). V lost 2 bases, J lost 4 bases, and 8 bases lay in between. The CDR3: CASSLNQGYGYTF. CDR3 coding DNA: TGTGCCAGCAGCTTAAACCAGGGCTATGGCTACACCTTC. The full variable domain, in which reference TRBV7-9 and TRBJ1-2 provide the parts outside the CDR3, is DTGVSQNPRHKITKRGQNVTFRCDPISEHNRLYWYRQTLGQGPEFLTYFQNEAQLEKSRLLSDRFSAERPKGSFSTLEIQRTEQGDSAMYLCASSLNQGYGYTFGSGTRLTVV.

This clone has just one count. A read error is likely, as this CDR3 ends without the conserved phenylalanine or tryptophan. The gene calls are TRBV5-1 and TRBJ2-3; D not certain. Germline V gene sequence: CDR1 SGHRS, CDR2 YFSETQ. This CDR3 has 14 amino acids. The V end lost 0 bases, the J end lost 5 bases, and 10 bases lay between the germline ends. DNA of the CDR3: TGCGCCAGCAGCTTGGACCCCCAAGGAGATACGCAGTATGTT. Translating it yields CASSLDPQGDTQYV.

V is TRBV6-6 and J is TRBJ2-5, with 9 bases aligning to TRBD1. This CDR3 contains 14 residues. CDR1 and CDR2 from the germline V gene are MNHNY and SVGAGI (reference sequence). V was clipped by 6 bases and J by 2 bases; unmatched bases: 4. The CDR3 reads CASRGTGRQETQYF. The CDR3 coding sequence is TGTGCCAGCAGGGGGACAGGGCGTCAAGAGACCCAGTACTTC.

V gene TRBV5-1 combines with J gene TRBJ2-2; the match to TRBD2 covers 7 bases. The CDR3 has 15 amino acids. In germline, CDR1 is SGHRS, CDR2 YFSETQ. Trimming removed 5 bases from V and 5 bases from J; junction bases left unmatched: 9. The CDR3 DNA sequence: TGCGCCAGCAGTGGTGGCGGGAGTAAAACCGGGGAGCTGTTTTTT. Translated: CASSGGGSKTGELFF.

The rearrangement links TRBV2 to TRBJ2-7, with 7 bases lining up with TRBD1. This CDR3 comprises 13 residues. V gave up 3 bases and J gave up 8 bases; unmatched junction bases: 7. Germline-derived CDR1 and CDR2 are SNHLY and FYNNEI. The DNA for the CDR3 is TGTGCCAGCAGTGATGACGTGGGACAGAAGCAGTACTTC. It is translated as CASSDDVGQKQYF.

CDR3 DNA: TGCGCCAGTTCTTCAGAAAATAATTCACCCCTCCACTTT. Translated, it gives CASSSENNSPLHF. This sequence joins TRBV5-1 and TRBJ1-6; D call uncertain. The length of the CDR3 is 13 residues. Looked up from germline, CDR1 is SGHRS and CDR2 is YFSETQ. Trimming removed 8 bases from V and 5 bases from J, with 11 bases in between.

The CDR3 protein is CASSLGRTGYSGNTIYF. The CDR3 coding sequence is TGCGCCAGCAGCTTGGGTAGGACAGGGTACTCTGGAAACACCATATATTTT. V usage is TRBV5-1 and J usage is TRBJ1-3; 8 nucleotides line up with TRBD1. The CDR3 is 17 amino acids. The J segment lost 0 bases and the V segment lost 0 bases, leaving 5 bases of the junction unmatched. The germline V gene encodes CDR1 SGHRS and CDR2 YFSETQ. Filled out from reference TRBV5-1 and TRBJ1-3, the complete variable domain reads KAGVTQTPRYLIKTRGQQVTLSCSPISGHRSVSWYQQTPGQGLQFLFEYFSETQRNKGNFPGRFSGRQFSNSRSEMNVSTLELGDSALYLCASSLGRTGYSGNTIYFGEGSWLTVV.

The chain has TRBV19 and TRBJ1-5; D is unclear. CDR3 length equals 15 residues. Germline CDR1 and CDR2: LNHDA and SQIVND (reference sequence). Trimming pared 3 bases from V and 0 bases from J, leaving 9 bases between. The CDR3 region is CASSIEQVSNQPQHF. CDR3 sequence (DNA): TGTGCCAGTAGTATTGAGCAGGTTAGCAATCAGCCCCAGCATTTT.

The chain employs TRBV12-5 and TRBJ2-2; 8 bases fit TRBD2. Germline lookup yields CDR1 LGHNT and CDR2 FRNRAP. This CDR3 is 15 amino acids long. V was pared by 7 bases and J by 6 bases, with 10 bases of the junction left unmatched. CDR3 sequence: CASVGVAGFAGELFF. In DNA, the CDR3 is TGTGCTAGTGTTGGAGTAGCGGGATTCGCCGGGGAGCTGTTTTTT.

The chain couples TRBV25-1 to TRBJ1-3; 7 nucleotides match TRBD1. J gave up 1 base and V 8 bases, and 5 bases lay outside the gene matches. The CDR3 has 14 residues. Germline V gene data show CDR1 as MGHDK and CDR2 as SYGVNS. CDR3 in DNA: TGTGCCAGCCAGACCAGGGGGTCTGGAAACACCATATATTTT. The encoded protein is CASQTRGSGNTIYF.

The rearrangement links TRBV9 to TRBJ1-2; no reliable D call. The CDR3 is made up of 12 amino acids. V lost 1 base and J lost 6, with 7 bases in between. Germline CDR1 and CDR2: SGDLS and YYNGEE. In DNA, the CDR3 is TGTGCCAGCAGCGTATACGGGGATGGCTACACCTTC. It encodes CASSVYGDGYTF.

The chain employs TRBV18 and TRBJ1-2; D unresolved. The V gene's germline CDR1 is KGHSH and CDR2 LQKENI. Trimming took 3 bases from V and 3 from J, leaving 14 bases between them. The CDR3 runs to 15 residues. The CDR3 DNA reads as TGTGCCAGCTCACCGAGCGGGGAAAGACACTATGGCTACACCTTC. Translated, it gives CASSPSGERHYGYTF.

The chain employs TRBV29-1 and TRBJ1-1, with unresolved D. In germline, CDR1 is SQVTM, CDR2 ANQGSEA. The CDR3 runs 13 residues. Trimming took 7 bases from V and 2 from J, leaving 14 bases between them. DNA of the CDR3: TGCAGCGCCGAGGGTATATTTAACACTGAAGCTTTCTTT. Translation gives CSAEGIFNTEAFF.

The chain joins TRBV5-1 to TRBJ1-1, with D unclear. V was trimmed by 4 bases and J by 3 bases, leaving 16 bases between them. The CDR3 has 15 amino acids. Germline assignment: CDR1 SGHRS and CDR2 YFSETQ. The DNA for the CDR3 is TGCGCCAGCAGCCGGGATGGGCTTGGTGACACTGAAGCTTTCTTT. Its translation: CASSRDGLGDTEAFF.

The CDR3 DNA is TGTGCCAGCAGTTCGACAGGGAATCAGCCCCAGCATTTT. Amino acid sequence: CASSSTGNQPQHF. The chain couples TRBV2 to TRBJ1-5; 7 nucleotides align to TRBD1. The CDR3 has 13 amino acids. The trim removed 5 bases at V and 4 bases at J, leaving 2 bases unmatched. In germline, CDR1 is SNHLY, CDR2 FYNNEI.

This clone has a single count. The chain couples TRBV6-5 to TRBJ2-5; TRBD2 matches 12 bases. The CDR3 has 16 residues. Germline-derived CDR1 and CDR2 are MNHEY and SVGAGI. Trimming took 4 bases from V and 4 from J; bases not matched to a gene: 7. CDR3 nucleotides: TGTGCCAGCAGTTCAGAGACTAGCGGGGGCCGAGAGACCCAGTACTTC. This gives the protein CASSSETSGGRETQYF.

This clone came up a few times. The chain carries TRBV6-1 and TRBJ1-1; no definite D call. The germline V and J ends were trimmed by 7 bases and 2 bases, with 14 bases remaining between them. The germline gives CDR1 MNHNS, CDR2 SASEGT. The CDR3 is 14 amino acids. The CDR3 region has the DNA TGTGCCAGCACCCCCCCAGTACTAAACACTGAAGCTTTCTTT. Protein product: CASTPPVLNTEAFF.

This chain joins TRBV28 and TRBJ2-1, with 8 bases that match TRBD2. The CDR3 spans 14 residues. Germline V CDR1 and CDR2: MDHEN, SYDVKM. With 5 bases clipped from V and 4 bases from J, the junction kept 4 bases outside the gene matches. CDR3 protein: CASSRVAGYNEQFF. The CDR3 DNA is TGTGCCAGCAGTCGAGTAGCGGGGTACAATGAGCAGTTCTTC.

CDR3 in amino acids: CASSSTSGEPETQYF. CDR3 in DNA: TGTGCCAGCAGCTCGACTAGCGGGGAACCAGAGACCCAGTACTTC. This chain uses TRBV27 with TRBJ2-5; 11 bases are a match to TRBD2. The CDR3 spans 15 residues. After removal of 6 bases from V and 4 bases from J, the junction contained 7 bases not matched to a gene. Per the germline V gene, CDR1 is MNHEY and CDR2 is SMNVEV (reference sequence).